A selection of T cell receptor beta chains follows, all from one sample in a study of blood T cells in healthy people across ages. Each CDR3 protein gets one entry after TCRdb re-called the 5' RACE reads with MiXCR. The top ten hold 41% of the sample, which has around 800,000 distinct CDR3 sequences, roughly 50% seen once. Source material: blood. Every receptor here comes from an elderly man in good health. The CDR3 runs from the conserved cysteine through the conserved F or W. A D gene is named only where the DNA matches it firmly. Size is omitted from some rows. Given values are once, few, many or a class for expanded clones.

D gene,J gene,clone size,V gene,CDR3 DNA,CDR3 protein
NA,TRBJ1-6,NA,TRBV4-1,TGCGCCAGCAGCCAAGTAGCGAGGGACGGTTCACCCCTCCACTTT,CASSQVARDGSPLHF
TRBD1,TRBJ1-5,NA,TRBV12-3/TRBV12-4,TGTGCCAGCAGTTTACGGACAGGGGGATCCTATCAGCCCCAGCATTTT,CASSLRTGGSYQPQHF
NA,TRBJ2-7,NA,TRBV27,TGTGCCAGCAGTAACGGCTTAGAGCAGTACTTC,CASSNGLEQYF
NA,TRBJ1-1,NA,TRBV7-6,TGTGCCAGCAGCGCAAACAGCGTTGGGACTGAAGCTTTCTTT,CASSANSVGTEAFF
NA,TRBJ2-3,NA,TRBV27,TGTGCCAGCAGGGAAGGGTCCTCAGCCAGATACGCGTATTTT,CASREGSSARYAYF
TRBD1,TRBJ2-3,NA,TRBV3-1,TGTGCCAGCAGCCAAGGGGACAGAGATACGCAGTATTTT,CASSQGDRDTQYF
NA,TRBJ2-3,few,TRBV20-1,TGCAGTGCTAGGAGCCAGCGCTCTAGCACAGATACGCAGTATTTT,CSARSQRSSTDTQYF
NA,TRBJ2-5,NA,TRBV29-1,TGCAGCGTTGATGGGGGCAGTCAAGAGACCCAGTACTTC,CSVDGGSQETQYF
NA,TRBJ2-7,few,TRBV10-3,TGTGCCATCAGTGACCCCGAGCGTAACTACGAGCAGTACTTC,CAISDPERNYEQYF
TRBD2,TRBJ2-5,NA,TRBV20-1,TGCAGGGCTACTAGCGGTCAAGAGACCCAGTACTTC,CRATSGQETQYF
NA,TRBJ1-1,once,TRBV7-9,TGTGCCAGCAGCTTAGCGACGGGGAACATTGAAGCTTTCTTT,CASSLATGNIEAFF
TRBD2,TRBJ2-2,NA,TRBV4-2,TGTGCCAGCAGCCAAGATCCCCTAGCGGGAGCTGGTAACACCGGGGAGCTGTTTTTT,CASSQDPLAGAGNTGELFF
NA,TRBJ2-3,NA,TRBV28,TGTGCCAGCAGTGGGGTGGGTCTGAGAGACGCGTATTTT,CASSGVGLRDAYF
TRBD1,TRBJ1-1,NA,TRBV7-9,TGTGCCAGCAGCCCGGACAGGAAAGCTTTCTTT,CASSPDRKAFF
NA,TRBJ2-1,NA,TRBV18,TGTGCCAGCTCTCTATTACAGCGTGAGCAGTTCTTC,CASSLLQREQFF
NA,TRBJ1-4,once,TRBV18,TGTACCAGCTCTAAAGGCGGCAAAAATGAAAAACTGTTTTTT,CTSSKGGKNEKLFF